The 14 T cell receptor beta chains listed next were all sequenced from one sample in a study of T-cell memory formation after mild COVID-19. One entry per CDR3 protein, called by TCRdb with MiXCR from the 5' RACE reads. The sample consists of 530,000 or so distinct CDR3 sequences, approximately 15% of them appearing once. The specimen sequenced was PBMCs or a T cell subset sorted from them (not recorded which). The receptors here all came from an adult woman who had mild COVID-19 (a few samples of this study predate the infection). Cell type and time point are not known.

The CDR3 region is CASSYSTGVVNTEAFF. The CDR3 DNA sequence: TGTGCCAGCAGTTACTCGACAGGGGTTGTGAACACTGAAGCTTTCTTT. The J gene is TRBJ1-1, the V gene TRBV6-6; 8 bases fit TRBD1. Germline CDR1 and CDR2: MNHNY and SVGAGI (reference sequence). The CDR3 length is 16 residues. The V and J ends lost 0 bases and 0 bases, in that order; junction bases with no gene match: 3.

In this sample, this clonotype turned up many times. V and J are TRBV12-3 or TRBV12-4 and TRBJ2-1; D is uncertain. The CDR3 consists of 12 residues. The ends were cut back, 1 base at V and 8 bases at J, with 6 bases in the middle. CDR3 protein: CASSLGLDEQFF. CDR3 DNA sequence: TGTGCCAGCAGTTTAGGACTTGATGAGCAGTTCTTC.

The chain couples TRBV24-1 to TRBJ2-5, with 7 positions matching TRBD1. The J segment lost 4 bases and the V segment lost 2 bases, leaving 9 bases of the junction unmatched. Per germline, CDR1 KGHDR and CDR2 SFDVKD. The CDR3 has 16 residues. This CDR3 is CATSDSTGTAGETQYF. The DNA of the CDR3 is TGTGCCACCAGTGATTCAACTGGGACAGCCGGAGAGACCCAGTACTTC.

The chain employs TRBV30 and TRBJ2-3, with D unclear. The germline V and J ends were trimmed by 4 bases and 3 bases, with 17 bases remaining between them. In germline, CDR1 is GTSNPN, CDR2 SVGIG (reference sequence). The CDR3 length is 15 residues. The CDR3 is CAWTGDGSLTDTQYF. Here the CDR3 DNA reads TGTGCCTGGACCGGAGACGGGTCTCTTACAGATACGCAGTATTTT.

This chain's CDR3 is CASRGREAYNEQFF. The CDR3, as DNA: TGTGCCAGCAGAGGGAGGGAAGCCTACAATGAGCAGTTCTTC. The chain combines TRBV11-2 with TRBJ2-1, with 7 positions matching TRBD2. J lost 2 bases, V lost 6 bases, and 4 bases had no gene match. This CDR3 region has 14 residues. Germline lookup yields CDR1 SGHAT and CDR2 FQNNGV.

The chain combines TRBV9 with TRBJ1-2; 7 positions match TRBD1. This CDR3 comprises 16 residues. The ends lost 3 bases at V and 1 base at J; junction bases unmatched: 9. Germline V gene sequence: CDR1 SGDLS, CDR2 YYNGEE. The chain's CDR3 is CASSGRDSPLNYGYTF. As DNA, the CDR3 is TGTGCCAGCAGCGGGAGGGACAGCCCTCTTAACTATGGCTACACCTTC.

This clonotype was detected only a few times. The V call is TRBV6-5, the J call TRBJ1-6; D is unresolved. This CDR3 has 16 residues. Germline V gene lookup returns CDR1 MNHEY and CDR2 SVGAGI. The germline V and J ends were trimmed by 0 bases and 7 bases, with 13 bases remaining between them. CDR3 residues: CASSYSRQLLNSPLHF. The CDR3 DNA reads TGTGCCAGCAGTTACTCGCGGCAGCTCCTCAATTCACCCCTCCACTTT.

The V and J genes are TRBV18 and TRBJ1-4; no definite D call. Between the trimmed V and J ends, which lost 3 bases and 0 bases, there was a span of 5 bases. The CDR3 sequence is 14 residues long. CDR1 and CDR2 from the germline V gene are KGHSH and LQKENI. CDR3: CASSPRATNEKLFF. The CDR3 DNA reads TGTGCCAGCTCACCCAGAGCAACTAATGAAAAACTGTTTTTT.

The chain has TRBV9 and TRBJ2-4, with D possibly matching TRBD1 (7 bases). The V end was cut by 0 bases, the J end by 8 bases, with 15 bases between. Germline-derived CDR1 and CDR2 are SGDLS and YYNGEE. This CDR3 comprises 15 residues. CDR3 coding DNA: TGTGCCAGCAGCGTAGATGGGGGGACAGCGGACATTCAGTACTTC. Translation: CASSVDGGTADIQYF.

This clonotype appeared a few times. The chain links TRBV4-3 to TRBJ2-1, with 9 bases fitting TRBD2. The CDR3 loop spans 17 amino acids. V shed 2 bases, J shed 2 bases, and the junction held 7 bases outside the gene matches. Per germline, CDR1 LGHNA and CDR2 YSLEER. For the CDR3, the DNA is TGCGCCAGCAGCCAAACGACTAGCGGAGGGACCTACAATGAGCAGTTCTTC. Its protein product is CASSQTTSGGTYNEQFF.

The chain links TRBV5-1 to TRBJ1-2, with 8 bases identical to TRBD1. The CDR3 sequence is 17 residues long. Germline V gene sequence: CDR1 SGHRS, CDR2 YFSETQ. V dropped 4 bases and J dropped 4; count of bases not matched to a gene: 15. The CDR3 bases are TGCGCCAGCAGCCCGGGGACAGGCTCGTTGGTTCTCTATGGCTACACCTTC. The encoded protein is CASSPGTGSLVLYGYTF.

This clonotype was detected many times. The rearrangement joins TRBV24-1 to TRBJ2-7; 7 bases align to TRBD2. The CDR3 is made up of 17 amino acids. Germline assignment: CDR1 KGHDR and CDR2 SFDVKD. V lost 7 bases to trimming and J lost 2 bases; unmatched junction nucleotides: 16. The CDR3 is CATSPGQARGRAYEQYF. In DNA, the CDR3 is TGTGCCACCAGCCCAGGTCAGGCGCGCGGGAGAGCCTACGAGCAGTACTTC.

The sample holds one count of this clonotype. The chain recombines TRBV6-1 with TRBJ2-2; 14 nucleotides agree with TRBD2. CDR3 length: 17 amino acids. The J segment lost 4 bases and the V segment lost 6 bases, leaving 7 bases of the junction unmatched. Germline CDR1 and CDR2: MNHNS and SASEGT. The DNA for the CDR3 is TGTGCCAGCAGAGGCGGACTAGCGGGGGGTTTCACCGGGGAGCTGTTTTTT. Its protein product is CASRGGLAGGFTGELFF.

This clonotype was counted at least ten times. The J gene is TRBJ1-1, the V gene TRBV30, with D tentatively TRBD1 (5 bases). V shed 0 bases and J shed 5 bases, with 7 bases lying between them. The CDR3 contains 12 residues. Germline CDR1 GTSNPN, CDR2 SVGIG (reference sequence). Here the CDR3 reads CAWSVRGTEAFF. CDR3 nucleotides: TGTGCCTGGAGTGTACGGGGGACTGAAGCTTTCTTT.